These T cell receptor beta chains were read from a single sample in a study of blood T cell repertoires in COVID-19. The repertoire was sequenced with immunoSEQ multiplex PCR; TCRdb's copy has only in-frame clones and lacks some. The profile shows about 160,000 clones, 85% of them singletons. Source material: peripheral blood. These receptors came from a human donor with acute or convalescent COVID-19. The donor label of this sample is uncertain. Both conserved end residues are part of each CDR3. Each record gives: V gene, J gene, D gene, CDR3 protein, CDR3 DNA. The D gene is left open where the match is weak.

TRBV19,TRBJ1-2,TRBD1,CASSTGTGSGYTF,TGTGCCAGTAGCACCGGGACAGGGAGTGGCTACACCTTC
TRBV30,TRBJ1-3,-,CAWSDLGRRNTIYF,TGTGCCTGGAGTGATCTGGGGCGGCGAAACACCATATATTTT
TRBV20-1,TRBJ1-1,-,CSATRQSEAFF,TGCAGTGCAACGAGACAGAGTGAAGCTTTCTTT
TRBV10-3,TRBJ1-1,TRBD1,CAISAPGQANTEAFF,TGTGCCATCAGTGCTCCGGGACAGGCGAACACTGAAGCTTTCTTT
TRBV6-2/TRBV6-3,TRBJ2-2,-,CASSPVLLARGELFF,TGTGCCAGCAGCCCCGTTTTATTAGCGCGCGGGGAGCTGTTTTTT
TRBV7-2,TRBJ1-2,-,CASSQPTGLRGYTF,TGTGCCAGCAGCCAACCAACAGGGCTACGGGGCTACACCTTC
TRBV3-1/TRBV3-2,TRBJ2-7,TRBD2,CASSQGGGGEQYF,TGTGCCAGCAGCCAAGGCGGGGGAGGCGAGCAGTACTTC
TRBV5-1,TRBJ1-4,TRBD1,CASTPGQGNEKLFF,TGCGCCAGCACTCCGGGACAGGGGAATGAAAAACTGTTTTTT
TRBV7-3,TRBJ1-2,TRBD1,CASSPTTGLNYGYTF,TGTGCCAGCAGCCCAACGACAGGGTTGAACTATGGCTACACCTTC
TRBV5-6,TRBJ2-2,TRBD1,CASSRLGTGANTGELFF,TGTGCCAGCAGCAGATTGGGCACAGGGGCCAACACCGGGGAGCTGTTTTTT